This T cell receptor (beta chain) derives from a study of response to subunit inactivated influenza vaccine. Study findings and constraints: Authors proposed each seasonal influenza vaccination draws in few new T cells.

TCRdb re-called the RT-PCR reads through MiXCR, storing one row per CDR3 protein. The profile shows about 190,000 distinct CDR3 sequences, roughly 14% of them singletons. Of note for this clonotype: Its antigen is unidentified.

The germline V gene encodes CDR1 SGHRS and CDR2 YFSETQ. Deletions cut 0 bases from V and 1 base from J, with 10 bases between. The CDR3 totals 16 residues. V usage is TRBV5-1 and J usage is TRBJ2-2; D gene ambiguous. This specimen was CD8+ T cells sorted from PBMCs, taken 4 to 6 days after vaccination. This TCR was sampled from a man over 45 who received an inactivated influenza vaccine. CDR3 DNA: TGCGCCAGCAGCTTGGTCGGCGGAGAGAACACCGGGGAGCTGTTTTTT. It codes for CASSLVGGENTGELFF.